These 3 T cell receptor beta chains were sequenced from one sample in a study of vaccination and CD4 T cells after COVID-19 (dated by TCRdb to the early 2020s). Reading the label with the study, this specimen's treatment or condition is: approximately nine-day PBMC culture with coronavirus spike peptide pools or control peptides (ViraFEST assay). Library creation used PCR. The sequencer was an Illumina iSeq 100. At the Johns Hopkins FTIC core, DNA from the cultured CD4+ T cells underwent TCR sequencing with the Oncomine TCR Beta short-read assay. TCRdb reprocessing: public reads trimmed at Q25 with fastp, clones called with MiXCR, in-frame beta chains kept. Identical CDR3 proteins give one entry, which carries the most common genes and DNA. The sample table lists around 11,000 distinct CDR3 sequences, roughly 40% of them with a count of one. The ten largest clones represent under 14% of the sample.

These receptors have no known antigen. The specimen comprised CD4+ T cells from blood, cultured in vitro, sampled after SARS-CoV-2 vaccination. The receptors originated from a human donor who had recovered from COVID-19.

J is TRBJ2-7 and V is TRBV10-3; TRBD1 agrees at 9 bases. Germline V gene data show CDR1 as ENHRY and CDR2 as SYGVKD. V lost 0 bases and J lost 2; bases outside the gene matches: 5. The CDR3 is 16 amino acids. CDR3 DNA: TGTGCCATCAGTGAGTCGAAAGGGACAGGGACCTACGAGCAGTACTTC. Residues: CAISESKGTGTYEQYF.

J is TRBJ1-5 and V is TRBV15; D gene ambiguous. V was cut by 3 bases and J by 2 bases, with 14 bases left in between. The CDR3 covers 16 residues. The germline CDR1 and CDR2 sequences are LNHNV and YYDKDF (reference sequence). The CDR3, as DNA: TGTGCCACCAGCAGTCCCCTGGGAAAGGGCAATCAGCCCCAGCATTTT. This translates into CATSSPLGKGNQPQHF.

V is TRBV20-1 and J is TRBJ1-5, with D unclear. The V end was cut by 8 bases, the J end by 4 bases, with 21 bases between. The CDR3 runs 15 residues. The germline CDR1 and CDR2 sequences are DFQATT and SNEGSKA (reference sequence). CDR3 loop: CSSSHQRGGNQPQHF. In DNA form, the CDR3 reads TGCAGTTCTTCCCACCAACGGGGAGGAAATCAGCCCCAGCATTTT.